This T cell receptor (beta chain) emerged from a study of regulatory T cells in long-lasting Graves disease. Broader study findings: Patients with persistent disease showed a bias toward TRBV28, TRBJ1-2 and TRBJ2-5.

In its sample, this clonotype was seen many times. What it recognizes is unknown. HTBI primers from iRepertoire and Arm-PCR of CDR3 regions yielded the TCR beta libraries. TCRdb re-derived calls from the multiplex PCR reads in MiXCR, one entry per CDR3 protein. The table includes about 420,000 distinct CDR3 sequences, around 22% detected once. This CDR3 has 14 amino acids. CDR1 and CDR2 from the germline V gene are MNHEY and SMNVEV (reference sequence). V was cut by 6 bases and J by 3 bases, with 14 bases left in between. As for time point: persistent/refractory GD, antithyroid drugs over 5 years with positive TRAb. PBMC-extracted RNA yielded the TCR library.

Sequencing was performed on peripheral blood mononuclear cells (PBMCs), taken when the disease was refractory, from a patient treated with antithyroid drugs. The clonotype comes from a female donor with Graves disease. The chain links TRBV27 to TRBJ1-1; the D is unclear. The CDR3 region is CASSLAGTYTEAFF. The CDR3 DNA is TGTGCCAGCAGCTTAGCCGGAACTTACACTGAAGCTTTCTTT.